The present entry profiles one T cell receptor (beta chain) with its context. The target antigen is unknown. 13 Jbeta primers and 60 Vbeta primers were used for the PCR. Authors' processing steps: Later work found 65 million to 100 million unique TCR beta chains, with 9.5 million to 12 million shared. Generated by immunoSEQ multiplex PCR, the TCRdb table keeps only in-frame clones and is missing some. V and J calls and clone size are as listed in that table; D and trimming were resolved from the DNA. Its listing shows about 120,000 clones. This sample was taken from a study of cytomegalovirus exposure and HLA in healthy donors. As for the study in general: Among around 170 million T cells, an earlier analysis found 90 million to 130 million unique TCR beta sequences. Broader study findings: In vitro confirmation showed a few CMV-associated chains to be CMV antigen specific. Clonal expansion, a later analysis showed, was greater in HLA-associated TCR beta chains than in equally common others.

The CDR3 contains 15 residues. Germline V CDR1 and CDR2: LNHDA, SQIVND (reference sequence). With V trimmed by 5 bases and J by 6 bases, 9 bases remained unmatched. The source material was PBMCs. V and J are TRBV19 and TRBJ2-3, with TRBD2 matching 9 bases. The origin of this receptor is a woman between 40 and 50 years old in good health and CMV-seropositive. This CDR3 is CASSPSRTSADTQYF. In nucleotides, the CDR3 is TGTGCCAGTAGTCCATCGAGGACTAGCGCGGATACGCAGTATTTT.